A selection of T cell receptor beta chains follows, all from one sample in a study of a mutant IDH1 vaccine in newly diagnosed glioma. Some clones are missing from TCRdb's copy, which holds only in-frame ones; the method was immunoSEQ multiplex PCR. This table holds about 54,000 clones, around 80% found once. Their specific antigens are unknown. The sample consisted of PBMCs, taken from a glioma patient whose treatment included an IDH1 peptide vaccine. The origin of the receptors is a woman under 30 with glioma. Both conserved end residues are part of each CDR3. The order of the fields is J gene, D gene, CDR3 length, V gene, clone size, CDR3 DNA, CDR3 protein. A D gene is named only where the DNA matches it firmly. Size is stated for part of the rows, as once, few or many counts, or as a class when the clone is expanded.

>TRBJ2-7|NA|14|TRBV6-1|NA
TGTGCCAGCAGTAGCAGCCTCACCTCTTTTGAGCAGTACTTC
CASSSSLTSFEQYF
>TRBJ1-2|NA|15|TRBV5-1|NA
TGCGCCAGCAGCTTGGATACGGGACTGGACTATGGCTACACCTTC
CASSLDTGLDYGYTF
>TRBJ2-6|NA|17|TRBV5-6|NA
TGTGCCAGCAGATACCTGGGGGCAGGCTCTGGGGCCAACGTCCTGACTTTC
CASRYLGAGSGANVLTF
>TRBJ1-4|NA|13|TRBV29-1|NA
TGCAGCGTTGAATCGGGGGGAGATGAAAAACTGTTTTTT
CSVESGGDEKLFF
>TRBJ1-5|NA|14|TRBV23-1|once
TGCGCCAGCAGTCAGGACGTTAGCAATCAGCCCCAGCATTTT
CASSQDVSNQPQHF
>TRBJ1-6|NA|13|TRBV6-1|NA
TGTGCCAGCAGTGAAGAGGAGAGATCACCCCTCCACTTT
CASSEEERSPLHF
>TRBJ1-4|NA|15|TRBV29-1|few
TGCAGCGTTAACCTGGACAGTGCAACTAATGAAAAACTGTTTTTT
CSVNLDSATNEKLFF
>TRBJ1-1|NA|13|TRBV19|few
TGTGCCAGGACCGCTCCGCAGAACACTGAAGCTTTCTTT
CARTAPQNTEAFF
>TRBJ1-1|TRBD1|15|TRBV27|NA
TGTGCCAGCAGTCCCCAACAGGGGGCGTACACTGAAGCTTTCTTT
CASSPQQGAYTEAFF
>TRBJ1-1|NA|14|TRBV13|NA
TGTGCCAGCAGCGGCAGGGTGATGGACACTGAAGCTTTCTTT
CASSGRVMDTEAFF
>TRBJ2-5|TRBD2|14|TRBV7-9|NA
TGTGCCAGCAGCTTAGATCTAGCGGAAGAGACCCAGTACTTC
CASSLDLAEETQYF
>TRBJ1-6|TRBD1|15|TRBV4-2|NA
TGTGCCAGCAGCCAAGGGACAGGGGTAGAATCACCCCTCCACTTT
CASSQGTGVESPLHF
>TRBJ2-1|NA|15|TRBV11-3|NA
TGTGCCAGCAGCCCTATGGCGAGCTCCTACAATGAGCAGTTCTTC
CASSPMASSYNEQFF
>TRBJ1-4|TRBD1|16|TRBV9|NA
TGTGCCAGCAGCGCCAGCTCTCCAGGGGGTAATGAAAAACTGTTTTTT
CASSASSPGGNEKLFF
>TRBJ1-2|NA|13|TRBV6-1|NA
TGTGCCAGCAGTGTCGGGTGGGGGCTGGGCTACACCTTC
CASSVGWGLGYTF
>TRBJ1-3|TRBD1|17|TRBV14|NA
TGTGCCAGCAGCCAATACTACGACAGGGGAGATGGAAACACCATATATTTT
CASSQYYDRGDGNTIYF
>TRBJ2-1|NA|14|TRBV9|few
TGTGCCAGCAGCGTAGAACTAACGAGGAATGAGCAGTTCTTC
CASSVELTRNEQFF
>TRBJ2-5|TRBD1|14|TRBV6-5|NA
TGTGCCAGCAGTCGAGGGGACAGACAAGAGACCCAGTACTTC
CASSRGDRQETQYF
>TRBJ1-4|NA|15|TRBV4-3|NA
TGCGCCAGCAGCCAAGGGCATGGTCGGATGGAAAAACTGTTTTTT
CASSQGHGRMEKLFF
>TRBJ2-1|TRBD2|14|TRBV6-6|NA
TGTGCCAGCAGTTTGGGACTAGCGGTCAATGAGCAGTTCTTC
CASSLGLAVNEQFF
>TRBJ2-1|TRBD2|18|TRBV10-3|once
TGTGCCATCAGTGCGAGCAGCGGGAGTGTTGTGGCCTACAATGAGCAGTTCTTC
CAISASSGSVVAYNEQFF
>TRBJ2-7|TRBD2|17|TRBV10-3|NA
TGTGCCATCAGTTTAAAGGCTAGCGGGGGGGAGGCTTACGAGCAGTACTTC
CAISLKASGGEAYEQYF
>TRBJ1-1|NA|13|TRBV5-4|once
TGTGCCAGCAGCTTGAGGGGAGCCCCTGAAGCTTTCTTT
CASSLRGAPEAFF
>TRBJ2-3|NA|15|TRBV7-9|NA
TGTGCCAGCGCCAAGGGTCAGGGCGGGACGAATACGCAGTATTTT
CASAKGQGGTNTQYF
>TRBJ2-5|TRBD1|16|TRBV19|NA
TGTGCCAGTAGTTTCAGACAGGGCTCAGCCCAAGAGACCCAGTACTTC
CASSFRQGSAQETQYF
>TRBJ1-1|NA|14|TRBV5-1|few
TGCGCCAGCAGCCCTAATACAGGGAACACTGAAGCTTTCTTT
CASSPNTGNTEAFF
>TRBJ2-7|NA|14|TRBV14|NA
TGTGCCAGCAGCCAAGCCCGGAGCTCCTACGAGCAGTACTTC
CASSQARSSYEQYF
>TRBJ1-6|NA|13|TRBV30|NA
TGTGCCTGCTCGCCCGGGGGCGATTCACCCCTCCACTTT
CACSPGGDSPLHF
>TRBJ2-1|TRBD1|15|TRBV19|NA
TGTGCCAGTAGTCTGGACAGGGGGTCCTACAATGAGCAGTTCTTC
CASSLDRGSYNEQFF
>TRBJ1-2|TRBD1|14|TRBV6-1|NA
TGTGCCAGCAACTCGGGGGCAGGGGGCGATGGCTACACCTTC
CASNSGAGGDGYTF
>TRBJ2-1|TRBD1|15|TRBV6-5|NA
TGTGCCAGCAGGAAAACAGGGGGCAGCGGGGATGAGCAGTTCTTC
CASRKTGGSGDEQFF
>TRBJ1-1|TRBD1|16|TRBV29-1|NA
TGCAGCGCCCTGACAGGGGGCAGCGGTGTGACCACTGAAGCTTTCTTT
CSALTGGSGVTTEAFF
>TRBJ1-1|NA|14|TRBV19|few
TGTGCCAGTAGTTGGGACGGACGGAACACTGAAGCTTTCTTT
CASSWDGRNTEAFF
>TRBJ2-3|NA|16|TRBV9|NA
TGTGCCAGCAGCCCCCCTCGCGGGCGGGAATCAGATACGCAGTATTTT
CASSPPRGRESDTQYF
>TRBJ2-1|TRBD2|14|TRBV7-6|NA
TGTGCCAGCAGCGCACGGCTAGCGGGAAATGAGCAGTTCTTC
CASSARLAGNEQFF
>TRBJ2-3|NA|14|TRBV5-5|NA
TGTGCCAGCAGCTTTTCCGGAAGCACAGATACGCAGTATTTT
CASSFSGSTDTQYF
>TRBJ1-5|NA|14|TRBV6-5|few
TGTGCCAGCAGTAGTTACAGAAGGAATCAGCCCCAGCATTTT
CASSSYRRNQPQHF
>TRBJ2-1|TRBD2|13|TRBV29-1|once
TGCAGCGTTGACGGGACTAGTGACAATGAGCAGTTCTTC
CSVDGTSDNEQFF
>TRBJ2-7|NA|14|TRBV29-1|once
TGCAGCGTCTCGAACCCGGGAGCTCACTACGAGCAGTACTTC
CSVSNPGAHYEQYF
>TRBJ1-1|TRBD1|16|TRBV7-9|NA
TGTGCCAGCAGCTTAGCCCCGGGACAGGGGAACACTGAAGCTTTCTTT
CASSLAPGQGNTEAFF
>TRBJ2-2|NA|15|TRBV5-1|NA
TGCGCCAGCAGCTTGGGGAGGGTGGACACCGGGGAGCTGTTTTTT
CASSLGRVDTGELFF
>TRBJ2-3|TRBD2|15|TRBV6-5|NA
TGTGCCAGCAGGGCTAGCGGGAGTAGGGCAGATACGCAGTATTTT
CASRASGSRADTQYF